This T cell receptor (beta chain) came from a study of CD8+CD57+ T cells in acquired aplastic anemia. Across the whole study: DNA from sorted CD4+ and CD8+ cells averaged around 3.5 ug. Among healthy donors, CD4+ cells averaged roughly 9.8 million reads.

To note about this clonotype: Its antigen is currently unknown.

Study-wide results and caveats: Researchers reported that CD8+ Simpson's diversity was not significantly different in patients versus controls. In common between the patients and the controls were approximately 28 CD8+ CDR3 sequences.

Germline V gives CDR1 MNHEY, CDR2 SVGEGT. This CDR3 region has 14 residues. The V segment lost 6 bases and the J segment 5 bases; nucleotides outside the gene matches: 7. Template material for TCR beta VDJ and CDR3 profiling consisted of genomic DNA. TCRdb redid the calling of the reads with MiXCR, one entry per CDR3 protein. Of roughly 180,000 distinct CDR3 sequences listed, roughly half are singletons. Specimen: sorted CD4+, CD8+, or CD8+CD57+ T cells (not recorded which) from PBMCs. This TCR was sampled from a human donor in good health. The V call is TRBV6-2 or TRBV6-3, the J call TRBJ2-1; 7 bases match TRBD1. CDR3 sequence (DNA): TGTGCCAGCAGGGAGACAGGGTTGAACAATGAGCAGTTCTTC. It specifies CASRETGLNNEQFF.